The 32 T cell receptor beta chains in this list originate from one sample, sequenced in a study of blood T cell repertoires in COVID-19. Profiling relied on immunoSEQ multiplex PCR, and the TCRdb table lists in-frame clones only, not all of them. The sample includes 350,000 or so clones, 92% of them seen just once. Sequencing input: PBMCs or T cells enriched from blood (not recorded which). These receptors all stem from a woman in her thirties who had recovered from COVID-19.

This chain connects TRBV4-3 to TRBJ2-7, with TRBD1 matching over 10 bases. Germline V lookup: CDR1 LGHNA, CDR2 YSLEER. The ends lost 1 base at V and 4 bases at J; junction bases unmatched: 4. The CDR3 loop spans 15 amino acids. CDR3 DNA: TGCGCCAGCAGCCAAGCGGGACAGGGGATATACGAGCAGTACTTC. This translates into CASSQAGQGIYEQYF.

The chain couples TRBV28 to TRBJ2-3, with a tentative D call TRBD2 (5 bases). This CDR3 comprises 12 residues. Looked up from germline, CDR1 is MDHEN and CDR2 is SYDVKM. Trimming removed 10 bases from V and 2 bases from J, with 10 bases in between. CDR3 region: CAIASSTDTQYF. The CDR3 bases are TGTGCCATAGCTAGCTCCACAGATACGCAGTATTTT.

The V gene is TRBV7-2, the J gene TRBJ2-1, with 10 nucleotides matching TRBD2. V lost 2 bases and J lost 4; bases outside the gene matches: 8. Germline V gene data show CDR1 as SGHTA and CDR2 as FQGNSA. CDR3 length: 17 amino acids. The CDR3 loop is CASSLTPAGGPYNEQFF. The CDR3 DNA sequence: TGTGCCAGCAGCTTAACCCCAGCGGGAGGGCCGTACAATGAGCAGTTCTTC.

Worth noting for this clone: The sample contains more than one DNA sequence encoding this CDR3. The rearrangement links TRBV7-2 to TRBJ1-2; D not certain. The germline CDR1 and CDR2 sequences are SGHTA and FQGNSA. The CDR3 sequence is 13 residues long. V was trimmed by 1 base and J by 4 bases, leaving 7 bases between them. In DNA form, the CDR3 reads TGTGCCAGCAGCTTAGGTCAGTTCTATGGCTACACCTTC. Translated, it gives CASSLGQFYGYTF.

The DNA for the CDR3 is TGTGCCAGCAGCTTCGGACAGGGGATGGCCGGGGAGCTGTTTTTT. It specifies CASSFGQGMAGELFF. The chain links TRBV7-2 to TRBJ2-2; 9 bases match TRBD1. The junction had 5 bases not matched to a gene; V was cut back by 3 bases and J by 6 bases. The germline V gene has CDR1 SGHTA and CDR2 FQGNSA. The CDR3 is made up of 15 amino acids.

This chain uses TRBV2 with TRBJ1-2; 7 bases agree with TRBD1. Germline assignment: CDR1 SNHLY and CDR2 FYNNEI. The CDR3 runs 12 residues. V shed 9 bases, J shed 2 bases, and the junction held 3 bases outside the gene matches. This chain's CDR3 is CASSTGNYGYTF. CDR3 DNA: TGTGCCAGTTCGACAGGGAACTATGGCTACACCTTC.

The rearrangement uses TRBV10-1 and TRBJ1-2, with a possible D match to TRBD1 (5 bases). Trimming took 8 bases from V and 3 from J, leaving 10 bases between them. From germline, CDR1 is WNHNN and CDR2 SYGVQD (reference sequence). CDR3 size: 12 residues. The CDR3 spells CASLGGDYGYTF. The DNA of the CDR3 is TGCGCCAGCCTTGGGGGGGACTATGGCTACACCTTC.

The chain carries TRBV7-2 and TRBJ2-7, with 14 bases identical to TRBD2. The CDR3 is 18 residues long. The germline V gene encodes CDR1 SGHTA and CDR2 FQGNSA. J lost 3 bases, V lost 1 base, and 8 bases had no gene match. The CDR3: CASSLGTSGRRVGYEQYF. CDR3 nucleotides: TGTGCCAGCAGCTTAGGGACTAGCGGGAGGAGGGTGGGCTACGAGCAGTACTTC.

This clone was seen a handful of times. DNA for the CDR3: TGCGCCAGCAGCCAAACGGACAGGGGGAGCGAGCAGTACTTC. Translating gives CASSQTDRGSEQYF. The chain couples TRBV4-3 to TRBJ2-7; 10 bases line up with TRBD1. This CDR3 has 14 residues. The trim removed 2 bases at V and 6 bases at J, leaving 4 bases unmatched. Looked up from germline, CDR1 is LGHNA and CDR2 is YSLEER.

The rearrangement uses TRBV4-1 and TRBJ2-4; the D is unclear. The V gene lost 0 bases and the J gene lost 9 bases, with 12 bases spanning the gap. Germline values: CDR1 MGHRA, CDR2 YSYEKL. The CDR3 has 14 residues. The CDR3 loop is CASSQDLPGSIQYF. The CDR3 DNA follows: TGCGCCAGCAGCCAAGATCTGCCAGGAAGCATTCAGTACTTC.

The chain uses TRBV28 and TRBJ1-2; weak D call: TRBD1 (5 bases). This CDR3 spans 11 amino acids. The V gene's germline CDR1 is MDHEN and CDR2 SYDVKM. V was trimmed by 8 bases and J by 5 bases, leaving 9 bases between them. CDR3 DNA: TGTGCCAGCGAACAGGCTTATGGCTACACCTTC. Residues: CASEQAYGYTF.

The chain joins TRBV27 to TRBJ2-1, with D hard to call. The V gene's germline CDR1 is MNHEY and CDR2 SMNVEV (reference sequence). This CDR3 contains 12 residues. V lost 1 base and J 6 bases, leaving 4 bases between the germline ends. CDR3 sequence reads: CASSLYGNEQFF. CDR3 bases: TGTGCCAGCAGTTTATACGGCAATGAGCAGTTCTTC.

Only one count was recorded for this clone. V gene TRBV12-5 combines with J gene TRBJ2-3, with a possible D match to TRBD2 (6 bases). Germline CDR1 and CDR2: LGHNT and FRNRAP. This CDR3 spans 22 amino acids. V lost 0 bases and J lost 4, with 32 bases in between. The CDR3 loop reads CASGLVRDGSAVTSPTSDTQYF. The CDR3 nucleotides are TGTGCTAGTGGTTTGGTACGGGACGGAAGTGCGGTCACTAGCCCTACTTCAGATACGCAGTATTTT.

The chain recombines TRBV18 with TRBJ1-1; D perhaps matches TRBD1 (6 bases). The germline V gene has CDR1 KGHSH and CDR2 LQKENI. The CDR3 length is 17 residues. V lost 2 bases and J lost 5, with 21 bases in between. CDR3: CASSPILPGARRTEAFF. Here the CDR3 DNA reads TGTGCCAGCTCACCAATTCTGCCAGGGGCGAGAAGGACTGAAGCTTTCTTT. The whole variable domain, remainder taken from reference TRBV18 and TRBJ1-1, is NAGVMQNPRHLVRRRGQEARLRCSPMKGHSHVYWYRQLPEEGLKFMVYLQKENIIDESGMPKERFSAEFPKEGPSILRIQQVVRGDSAAYFCASSPILPGARRTEAFFGQGTRLTVV.

The genes are TRBV6-2 or TRBV6-3 and TRBJ1-1, with a possible D match to TRBD1 (6 bases). The CDR3 runs to 13 residues. Germline V gives CDR1 MNHEY, CDR2 SVGEGT. V was trimmed by 1 base and J by 6 bases, leaving 9 bases between them. In nucleotides, the CDR3 is TGTGCCAGCAGTTACTGGGCAGGGGCTGAAGCTTTCTTT. Translated, it gives CASSYWAGAEAFF.

The chain carries TRBV14 and TRBJ2-2; a possible D gene is TRBD2 (5 bases). The V gene lost 5 bases and the J gene lost 7 bases, with 11 bases spanning the gap. Germline CDR1 reads SGHDN; CDR2 reads FVKESK. The CDR3 is made up of 13 amino acids. CDR3 sequence reads: CASSWEFGGELFF. CDR3 in DNA: TGTGCCAGCAGCTGGGAGTTTGGCGGGGAGCTGTTTTTT.

This chain uses TRBV29-1 with TRBJ2-1; a possible D gene is TRBD1 (6 bases). The CDR3 runs to 12 residues. The V gene's germline CDR1 is SQVTM and CDR2 ANQGSEA. Trimming shortened V by 7 bases and J by 5 bases, and 12 bases separated the two germline ends. The DNA of the CDR3 is TGCAGCGCTAGGGACACCCACAATGAGCAGTTCTTC. As protein: CSARDTHNEQFF.

This sequence joins TRBV30 and TRBJ1-4, with unresolved D. This CDR3 comprises 11 residues. From germline, CDR1 is GTSNPN and CDR2 SVGIG (reference sequence). V was shortened by 5 bases and J by 10 bases, with 11 bases between the two germline ends. CDR3: CAWSPGGKLFF. The CDR3 region has the DNA TGTGCCTGGTCTCCGGGAGGAAAACTGTTTTTT.

V is TRBV12-3 or TRBV12-4 and J is TRBJ1-3; maybe TRBD1 (6 bases). Between the trimmed V and J ends, which lost 8 bases and 4 bases, there was a span of 12 bases. CDR3 length: 13 amino acids. This CDR3 is CASPGGPGNTIYF. CDR3 DNA: TGTGCCAGCCCCGGGGGGCCGGGAAACACCATATATTTT.

In DNA form, the CDR3 reads TGTGCCAGCAGCTTAACGGACTCCAGCGATGAGCAGTTCTTC. This translates into CASSLTDSSDEQFF. V is TRBV27 and J is TRBJ2-1; a weak D match, TRBD2 (5 bases). From germline, CDR1 is MNHEY and CDR2 SMNVEV (reference sequence). This CDR3 has 14 residues. The V and J ends lost 6 bases and 8 bases respectively, with 17 bases between them.

This chain joins TRBV28 and TRBJ1-2; weak D call: TRBD1 (6 bases). Per germline, CDR1 MDHEN and CDR2 SYDVKM. CDR3 length: 15 amino acids. Trimming pared 2 bases from V and 4 bases from J, leaving 14 bases between. CDR3 residues: CASSLGTTGSYGYTF. The CDR3 DNA reads as TGTGCCAGCAGTTTAGGCACTACAGGGTCCTATGGCTACACCTTC.

This chain links TRBV6-1 with TRBJ2-2; 11 positions agree with TRBD2. J lost 1 base, V lost 1 base, and 5 bases had no gene match. This CDR3 is built from 18 residues. Germline loops: CDR1 MNHNS, CDR2 SASEGT. CDR3 sequence (DNA): TGTGCCAGCAGTGAAGTTTTAGCGGGAGGGGGGAACACCGGGGAGCTGTTTTTT. This codes for CASSEVLAGGGNTGELFF.

There are a few counts of this clone. The gene calls are TRBV7-9 and TRBJ2-3; 8 nucleotides match TRBD1. The CDR3 length is 15 residues. Per germline, CDR1 SEHNR and CDR2 FQNEAQ (reference sequence). V lost 6 bases to trimming and J lost 0 bases; unmatched junction nucleotides: 5. The DNA of the CDR3 is TGTGCCAGCAGTGGACAGGGACGGAGCACAGATACGCAGTATTTT. Encoded protein: CASSGQGRSTDTQYF.

This chain links TRBV6-1 with TRBJ2-5, with D perhaps matching TRBD1 (5 bases). The CDR3 extends over 13 amino acids. From germline, CDR1 is MNHNS and CDR2 SASEGT. The V gene lost 2 bases and the J gene lost 5 bases, with 9 bases spanning the gap. The CDR3 is CASSEQGAETQYF. CDR3 coding DNA: TGTGCCAGCAGTGAACAAGGGGCGGAGACCCAGTACTTC.

The genes are TRBV3-1 (or the pseudogene TRBV3-2) and TRBJ1-1; 7 bases are a match to TRBD1. This CDR3 region has 13 residues. The germline V gene encodes CDR1 LGHDT and CDR2 YNNKEL (reference sequence). V was pared by 3 bases and J by 11 bases, with 9 bases of the junction left unmatched. The CDR3 here is CASSHPETGKAFF. CDR3 coding DNA: TGTGCCAGCAGCCATCCTGAGACAGGGAAGGCTTTCTTT.

The chain uses TRBV28 and TRBJ1-2, with D hard to call. The V end was cut by 3 bases, the J end by 2 bases, with 10 bases between. This CDR3 has 14 residues. The germline V gene has CDR1 MDHEN and CDR2 SYDVKM. CDR3 in DNA: TGTGCCAGCAGTTTGATACTGGGCAACTATGGCTACACCTTC. The encoded protein is CASSLILGNYGYTF.

This CDR3 reads CASSTIPGQGSYNEQFF. The DNA for the CDR3 is TGTGCCAGCAGTACAATACCGGGACAGGGATCCTACAATGAGCAGTTCTTC. The gene calls are TRBV27 and TRBJ2-1, with 9 bases fitting TRBD1. The V and J ends lost 5 bases and 1 base, in that order; junction bases with no gene match: 9. This CDR3 has 17 residues. Germline V gene data show CDR1 as MNHEY and CDR2 as SMNVEV (reference sequence).

J is TRBJ1-1 and V is TRBV5-6, with 7 bases aligning to TRBD1. The ends lost 4 bases at V and 3 bases at J; junction bases unmatched: 9. CDR3 size: 15 residues. Germline CDR1 reads SGHDT; CDR2 reads YYEEEE. The DNA for the CDR3 is TGTGCCAGCAGCCCTTCGACAGGGTGGGACACTGAAGCTTTCTTT. Residues: CASSPSTGWDTEAFF. The full variable domain, with the rest looked up from reference TRBV5-6 and TRBJ1-1, is DAGVTQSPTHLIKTRGQQVTLRCSPKSGHDTVSWYQQALGQGPQFIFQYYEEEERQRGNFPDRFSGHQFPNYSSELNVNALLLGDSALYLCASSPSTGWDTEAFFGQGTRLTVV.

The V and J genes are TRBV19 and TRBJ2-3, with 7 bases matching TRBD1. CDR3 length: 15 residues. The V gene end was trimmed by 9 bases and the J gene end by 2 bases; junction bases not matched to a gene: 11. The germline V gene has CDR1 LNHDA and CDR2 SQIVND (reference sequence). The CDR3 bases are TGTGCCAGCAGCGTCGGCAGGGGGTCCACAGATACGCAGTATTTT. Translating gives CASSVGRGSTDTQYF.

V is TRBV15 and J is TRBJ1-6; D may be TRBD1 (5 bases). The CDR3 has 14 residues. Trimming cost V 0 bases and J 8 bases, with 8 bases left between them. Germline V gives CDR1 LNHNV, CDR2 YYDKDF (reference sequence). This CDR3 is CATSRDTRDSPLHF. CDR3 nucleotide sequence: TGTGCCACCAGCAGAGATACCAGGGATTCACCCCTCCACTTT.

CDR3 nucleotide sequence: TGCGCCAGCAGCCCCGGGACAGCTTCCTACGAGCAGTACTTC. Translation gives CASSPGTASYEQYF. The chain joins TRBV4-3 to TRBJ2-7; 7 bases are shared with TRBD1. Germline values: CDR1 LGHNA, CDR2 YSLEER. The CDR3 is 14 residues long. V dropped 4 bases and J dropped 1; count of bases not matched to a gene: 4.

This clone appeared once. This chain links TRBV5-1 with TRBJ2-7; maybe TRBD2 (6 bases). CDR3 length equals 14 residues. V lost 3 bases and J 6 bases, leaving 16 bases between the germline ends. Per the germline V gene, CDR1 is SGHRS and CDR2 is YFSETQ. CDR3 protein: CASSSSTEGTEQYF. CDR3 nucleotides: TGCGCCAGCAGCTCTTCGACGGAGGGAACCGAGCAGTACTTC.